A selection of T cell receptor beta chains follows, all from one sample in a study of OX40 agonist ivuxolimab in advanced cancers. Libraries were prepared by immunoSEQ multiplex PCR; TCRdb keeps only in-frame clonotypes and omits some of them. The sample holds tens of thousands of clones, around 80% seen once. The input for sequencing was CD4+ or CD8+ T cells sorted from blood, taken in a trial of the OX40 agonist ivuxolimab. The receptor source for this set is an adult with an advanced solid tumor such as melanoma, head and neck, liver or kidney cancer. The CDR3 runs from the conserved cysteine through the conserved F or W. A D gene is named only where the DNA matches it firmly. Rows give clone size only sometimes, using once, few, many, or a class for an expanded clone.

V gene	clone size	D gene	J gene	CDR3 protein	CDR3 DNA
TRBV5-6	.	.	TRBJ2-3	CASSLYPTDTDTQYF	TGTGCCAGCAGCTTGTATCCTACGGACACAGATACGCAGTATTTT
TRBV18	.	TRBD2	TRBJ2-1	CASSLSSGPENEQFF	TGTGCCAGCTCACTAAGTAGCGGGCCCGAGAATGAGCAGTTCTTC
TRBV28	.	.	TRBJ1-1	CASSLVSEVFF	TGTGCCAGCAGTTTAGTATCAGAGGTTTTCTTT
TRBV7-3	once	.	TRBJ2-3	CASSQAADTQYF	TGTGCCAGCAGCCAGGCCGCAGATACGCAGTATTTT
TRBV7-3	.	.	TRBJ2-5	CASSQYQETQYF	TGTGCCAGCAGCCAGTACCAAGAGACCCAGTACTTC
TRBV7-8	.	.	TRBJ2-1	CASSLDDLINEQFF	TGTGCCAGCAGCTTAGACGACCTAATCAATGAGCAGTTCTTC
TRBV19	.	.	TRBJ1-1	CASSTTDWPYMNTEAFF	TGTGCCAGTAGTACCACCGACTGGCCCTACATGAACACTGAAGCTTTCTTT
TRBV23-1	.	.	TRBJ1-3	CASSQRPASGNTIYF	TGCGCCAGCAGTCAACGGCCAGCTTCTGGAAACACCATATATTTT
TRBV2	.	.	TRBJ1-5	CASSETGWSGPQHF	TGTGCCAGCAGTGAAACGGGGTGGAGTGGGCCCCAGCATTTT
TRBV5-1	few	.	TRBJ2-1	CASSLEVPIVNEQFF	TGCGCCAGCAGCTTGGAGGTGCCGATCGTGAATGAGCAGTTCTTC
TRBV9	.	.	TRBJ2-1	CASSVQGWDEQFF	TGTGCCAGCAGCGTACAGGGGTGGGATGAGCAGTTCTTC
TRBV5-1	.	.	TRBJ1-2	CASSLGGGDYGYTF	TGCGCCAGCAGCTTGGGCGGCGGAGACTATGGCTACACCTTC
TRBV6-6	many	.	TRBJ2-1	CASTKQGGGNEQFF	TGTGCCAGCACAAAACAGGGAGGTGGGAATGAGCAGTTCTTC
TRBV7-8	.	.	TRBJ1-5	CASSPNIGPQHF	TGTGCCAGCAGCCCGAATATTGGGCCCCAGCATTTT
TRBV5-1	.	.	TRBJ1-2	CASSPDGTNGYTF	TGCGCCAGCAGTCCCGATGGGACAAATGGCTACACCTTC
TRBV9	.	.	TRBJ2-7	CASSPGRYPSYEQYF	TGTGCCAGCAGCCCTGGGAGGTACCCTTCTTACGAGCAGTACTTC
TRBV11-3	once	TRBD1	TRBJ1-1	CASTTGGTEAFF	TGTGCCAGCACAACAGGGGGCACTGAAGCTTTCTTT
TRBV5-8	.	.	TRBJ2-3	CASSLAFLGGDTQYF	TGTGCCAGCAGCTTGGCCTTCCTAGGTGGAGATACGCAGTATTTT
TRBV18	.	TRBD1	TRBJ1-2	CASSLGQGDYGYTF	TGTGCCAGCTCACTGGGACAGGGCGACTATGGCTACACCTTC
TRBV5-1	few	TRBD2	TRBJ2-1	CASSLGLALGNEQFF	TGCGCCAGCAGCTTGGGACTAGCTCTCGGCAATGAGCAGTTCTTC
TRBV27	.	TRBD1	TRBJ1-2	CASSTPGTGDGYGYTF	TGTGCCAGCAGTACCCCCGGGACAGGGGATGGATATGGCTACACCTTC
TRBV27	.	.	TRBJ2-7	CASRRGLSYEQYF	TGTGCCAGCAGACGGGGACTCTCCTACGAGCAGTACTTC
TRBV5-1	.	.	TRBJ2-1	CASSLVGGHPDEQFF	TGCGCCAGCAGCTTGGTCGGGGGACACCCCGATGAGCAGTTCTTC
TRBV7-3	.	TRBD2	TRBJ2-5	CASSLLVSGGKGETQYF	TGTGCCAGCAGCCTCCTGGTGAGCGGGGGGAAGGGAGAGACCCAGTACTTC
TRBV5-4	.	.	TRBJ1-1	CASSLVVQGYTEAFF	TGTGCCAGCAGCTTGGTGGTACAGGGCTACACTGAAGCTTTCTTT
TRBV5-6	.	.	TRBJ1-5	CASSLVGSGQPQHF	TGTGCCAGCAGCTTGGTAGGATCGGGGCAGCCCCAGCATTTT
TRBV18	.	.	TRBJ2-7	CASSPAWTRRYEQYF	TGTGCCAGCTCACCTGCTTGGACAAGACGGTACGAGCAGTACTTC
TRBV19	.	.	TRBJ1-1	CASSQTGRDTEAFF	TGTGCCAGTAGCCAGACAGGAAGGGACACTGAAGCTTTCTTT
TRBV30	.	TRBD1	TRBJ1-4	CAWSVPRGREKLFF	TGTGCCTGGAGTGTACCAAGGGGGCGGGAAAAACTGTTTTTT
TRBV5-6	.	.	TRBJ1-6	CASSEGAYPVPLHF	TGTGCCAGCAGCGAGGGCGCATACCCAGTGCCCCTCCACTTT
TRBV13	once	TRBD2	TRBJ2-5	CASSPTSGRGQETQYF	TGTGCCAGCAGCCCTACTAGCGGGAGGGGCCAAGAGACCCAGTACTTC
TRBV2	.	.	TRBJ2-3	CASATRWGTDTQYF	TGTGCCAGCGCAACTCGGTGGGGTACAGATACGCAGTATTTT
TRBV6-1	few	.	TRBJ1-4	CASSEVWGANEKLFF	TGTGCCAGCAGTGAAGTCTGGGGGGCCAATGAAAAACTGTTTTTT
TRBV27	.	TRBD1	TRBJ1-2	CASSHYSGTDAYGYTF	TGTGCCAGCAGTCACTATTCCGGGACAGATGCATATGGCTACACCTTC
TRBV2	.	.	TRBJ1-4	CASSEGGDNEKLFF	TGTGCCAGCAGTGAAGGAGGGGATAATGAAAAACTGTTTTTT
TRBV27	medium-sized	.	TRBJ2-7	CASSLQGPREQYF	TGTGCCAGCAGTTTACAGGGCCCCCGCGAGCAGTACTTC
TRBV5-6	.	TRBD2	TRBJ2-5	CASSLELAGQETQYF	TGTGCCAGCAGCTTGGAACTAGCGGGGCAAGAGACCCAGTACTTC
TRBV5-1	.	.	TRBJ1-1	CASSLITNTEAFF	TGCGCCAGCAGCTTGATCACGAACACTGAAGCTTTCTTT
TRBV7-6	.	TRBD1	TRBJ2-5	CASSLMGTGQETQYF	TGTGCCAGCAGCTTAATGGGGACAGGTCAAGAGACCCAGTACTTC